This T cell receptor beta chain was sequenced during a study of cytomegalovirus exposure and HLA in healthy donors. General study results and limits: CMV antigen specificity was confirmed in vitro for a few CMV-associated chains.

The data were produced by immunoSEQ multiplex PCR, yet TCRdb's version contains in-frame clones alone and is incomplete. The table has 100,000 or so clones, roughly 94% seen once; the top ten hold approximately 1%. About this clone: Its antigen is as yet unknown.

With V trimmed by 3 bases and J by 7 bases, 5 bases remained unmatched. CDR1 is SGHRS, CDR2 YFSETQ, per germline. The CDR3 runs to 13 residues. Material: PBMCs. The chain combines TRBV5-1 with TRBJ2-7, with TRBD1 matching over 9 bases. The TCR was taken from a woman under 30 in good health and CMV-seronegative. CDR3 DNA: TGCGCCAGCAGCTCCGGACAGGGGACGGAGCAGTACTTC. As protein: CASSSGQGTEQYF. Combining the CDR3 with reference TRBV5-1 and TRBJ2-7 gives the whole variable domain KAGVTQTPRYLIKTRGQQVTLSCSPISGHRSVSWYQQTPGQGLQFLFEYFSETQRNKGNFPGRFSGRQFSNSRSEMNVSTLELGDSALYLCASSSGQGTEQYFGPGTRLTVT.